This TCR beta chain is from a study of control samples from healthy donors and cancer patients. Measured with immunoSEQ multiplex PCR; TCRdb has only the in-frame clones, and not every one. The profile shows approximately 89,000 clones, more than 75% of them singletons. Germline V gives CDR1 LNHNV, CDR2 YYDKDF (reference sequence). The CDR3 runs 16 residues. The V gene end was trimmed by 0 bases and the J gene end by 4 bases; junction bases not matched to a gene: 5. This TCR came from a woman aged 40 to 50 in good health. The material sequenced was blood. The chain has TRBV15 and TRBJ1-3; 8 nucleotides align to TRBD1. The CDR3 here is CATSRDSGTGGNTIYF. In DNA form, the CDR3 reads TGTGCCACCAGCAGAGATTCAGGGACAGGCGGAAACACCATATATTTT.